This T cell receptor (beta chain) was documented in a study of identical twins. V shed 9 bases and J shed 9 bases, with 14 bases lying between them. Germline V gives CDR1 KGHDR, CDR2 SFDVKD. The CDR3 length is 12 residues. About this clonotype itself: Its antigen is still unknown.

TCRdb reanalysed the 5' RACE reads using MiXCR and keeps one entry per CDR3 protein. Altogether some 730,000 distinct CDR3 sequences are present, about 20% being singletons, with the ten largest covering about an eighth. Study-wide results and caveats: Surplus twin overlap in beta out-of-frame sequences was less pronounced.

With no exceptions, donors were healthy Caucasians. These data also featured in a second study, about T cells expressing NK-cell markers. Turning to that study: Sequenced donors, eight in total, included seven who were HCMV-seropositive and one who was seronegative.

Sequences were obtained from PBMCs. This chain joins TRBV24-1 and TRBJ2-1; D call uncertain. The sequence was collected from a woman under 30 in good health. CDR3 loop: CATSWGSGEQFF. CDR3 sequence (DNA): TGTGCCACCTCTTGGGGTTCGGGTGAGCAGTTCTTC.